What follows are 25 T cell receptor beta chains derived from one specimen sequenced in a study of shared clonotypes between healthy human individuals. Positive CCR7 selection of CD45RO-negative cells yielded the naive CD8 cells, and terminally differentiated effector memory CD45RA+ cells were excluded. TCRdb's table, derived via immunoSEQ multiplex PCR, lists solely in-frame clones and lacks some. The data contain about 2.1 million clones, 85% to 95% of them singletons. Sample: naive CD8+ T cells from PBMCs. The receptors shown here come from a man aged 18 to 30 in good health. Some clones in this sample may be carry-over from other donors' samples.

This sequence joins TRBV27 and TRBJ2-5; D is unclear. The CDR3 is made up of 16 amino acids. Germline values: CDR1 MNHEY, CDR2 SMNVEV (reference sequence). The V gene lost 7 bases and the J gene lost 1 base, with 19 bases spanning the gap. In nucleotides, the CDR3 is TGTGCCAGCAACCAATCACCGGTTGCCTTCCAAGAGACCCAGTACTTC. Amino acids: CASNQSPVAFQETQYF.

This clone was picked up one time. This chain connects TRBV27 to TRBJ2-1, with TRBD2 matching over 9 bases. V was clipped by 3 bases and J by 7 bases; unmatched bases: 7. The CDR3 is made up of 15 amino acids. CDR1 is MNHEY and CDR2 is SMNVEV in the germline V gene (reference sequence). CDR3 in amino acids: CASSLLASGKNEQFF. The CDR3 bases are TGTGCCAGCAGTTTGTTGGCTAGCGGGAAGAATGAGCAGTTCTTC.

J is TRBJ1-2 and V is TRBV5-1; maybe TRBD1 (6 bases). The ends were cut back, 4 bases at V and 3 bases at J, with 19 bases in the middle. From germline, CDR1 is SGHRS and CDR2 YFSETQ. This CDR3 is built from 16 residues. The CDR3 region has the DNA TGCGCCAGCAGCCCAGGGGAAGTCTTGGGGCACTATGGCTACACCTTC. This encodes CASSPGEVLGHYGYTF.

This sequence joins TRBV6-6 and TRBJ2-7, with TRBD1 identical over 10 bases. With 1 base clipped from V and 6 bases from J, the junction kept 6 bases outside the gene matches. Per the germline V gene, CDR1 is MNHNY and CDR2 is SVGAGI (reference sequence). The CDR3 is 15 residues long. The CDR3 coding sequence is TGTGCCAGCAGTTACTGGGACAGGGGAGACGGCGAGCAGTACTTC. Residues: CASSYWDRGDGEQYF.

The chain employs TRBV28 and TRBJ2-7; 7 positions agree with TRBD2. This CDR3 is 16 amino acids long. The V gene's germline CDR1 is MDHEN and CDR2 SYDVKM. Losses at the gene ends were 6 bases for V and 7 bases for J; bases not matched to a gene: 18. The CDR3 sequence is CASSPAVGRGGSEQYF. As DNA, the CDR3 is TGTGCCAGCAGCCCAGCGGTAGGGAGGGGAGGTTCGGAGCAGTACTTC.

The CDR3 reads CATGGFHEQYF. The CDR3 coding sequence is TGTGCCACCGGGGGGTTCCACGAGCAGTACTTC. The chain links TRBV27 to TRBJ2-7; TRBD2 matches at 7 bases. Per germline, CDR1 MNHEY and CDR2 SMNVEV (reference sequence). The V gene end was trimmed by 10 bases and the J gene end by 5 bases; junction bases not matched to a gene: 5. The CDR3 contains 11 residues.

The CDR3 here is CASSQGTGGANYGYTF. The CDR3 DNA reads TGCGCCAGCAGCCAAGGAACAGGGGGCGCTAACTATGGCTACACCTTC. The chain links TRBV4-3 to TRBJ1-2, with 9 positions matching TRBD1. V was clipped by 1 base and J by 0 bases; unmatched bases: 3. From germline, CDR1 is LGHNA and CDR2 YSLEER. The CDR3 is 16 amino acids.

The rearrangement joins TRBV10-1 to TRBJ2-7; D remains unclear. Germline assignment: CDR1 WNHNN and CDR2 SYGVQD (reference sequence). The CDR3 sequence is 13 residues long. With 7 bases removed from V and 7 bases from J, the gap between germline ends came to 17 bases. The CDR3 region is CASIRHTGEEQYF. DNA of the CDR3: TGCGCCAGCATACGACACACCGGAGAGGAGCAGTACTTC.

The chain couples TRBV25-1 to TRBJ1-2; tentative D call: TRBD1 (5 bases). V was pared by 3 bases and J by 4 bases, with 9 bases between. The CDR3 is 13 amino acids. From germline, CDR1 is MGHDK and CDR2 SYGVNS. The CDR3 here is CASSDGGVYGYTF. As DNA, the CDR3 is TGTGCCAGCAGTGACGGGGGGGTCTATGGCTACACCTTC.

The rearrangement links TRBV28 to TRBJ1-5; TRBD1 might be the D (5 bases). The CDR3 sequence is 13 residues long. CDR1 and CDR2 (germline): MDHEN, SYDVKM. Trimming pared 7 bases from V and 6 bases from J, leaving 13 bases between. CDR3 in DNA: TGTGCCAGCACTAAAGGGAGGGGTCAGCCCCAGCATTTT. Its translation is CASTKGRGQPQHF.

The genes are TRBV2 and TRBJ1-1; D is ambiguous. There are 15 residues in the CDR3. Between the trimmed V and J ends, which lost 4 bases and 1 base, there was a span of 13 bases. Germline lookup yields CDR1 SNHLY and CDR2 FYNNEI. This chain's CDR3 is CASSVDLLSNTEAFF. The DNA for the CDR3 is TGTGCCAGCAGTGTGGATTTACTTTCGAACACTGAAGCTTTCTTT.

This chain joins TRBV27 and TRBJ2-6; D is unresolved. The CDR3 loop spans 15 amino acids. V was clipped by 3 bases and J by 3 bases, with 9 bases between them. The germline CDR1 and CDR2 sequences are MNHEY and SMNVEV (reference sequence). This CDR3 is CASSLGMNGANVLTF. As DNA, the CDR3 is TGTGCCAGCAGTTTGGGCATGAATGGGGCCAACGTCCTGACTTTC. Based on the CDR3 plus reference TRBV27 and TRBJ2-6, the full variable domain is EAQVTQNPRYLITVTGKKLTVTCSQNMNHEYMSWYRQDPGLGLRQIYYSMNVEVTDKGDVPEGYKVSRKEKRNFPLILESPSPNQTSLYFCASSLGMNGANVLTFGAGSRLTVL.

V and J are TRBV7-3 and TRBJ2-7, with D hard to call. Germline assignment: CDR1 SGHTA and CDR2 FQGTGA. The CDR3 totals 12 residues. V lost 4 bases, J lost 6 bases, and 10 bases lay in between. The CDR3 region has the DNA TGTGCCAGCAGCTCCCGCCCGGGCGAGCAGTACTTC. Residues: CASSSRPGEQYF.

The rearrangement uses TRBV27 and TRBJ2-5, with D possibly matching TRBD1 (6 bases). Trimming took 6 bases from V and 3 from J, leaving 17 bases between them. CDR3 length: 15 amino acids. CDR1 and CDR2 (germline): MNHEY, SMNVEV (reference sequence). The CDR3 loop is CASSTRRDTKETQYF. CDR3 sequence (DNA): TGTGCCAGCAGCACCCGCCGGGACACTAAAGAGACCCAGTACTTC.

The chain links TRBV28 to TRBJ2-6, with no clear D. V was cut by 6 bases and J by 0 bases, with 9 bases left in between. Germline CDR1 is MDHEN and CDR2 is SYDVKM. CDR3 length equals 15 residues. The CDR3 reads CASSLLFSGANVLTF. The DNA for the CDR3 is TGTGCCAGCAGCCTTCTCTTCTCTGGGGCCAACGTCCTGACTTTC.

This chain links TRBV6-1 with TRBJ2-1; perhaps D is TRBD1 or TRBD2 (5 bases each). The germline gives CDR1 MNHNS, CDR2 SASEGT. The V and J ends lost 7 bases and 5 bases respectively, with 18 bases between them. The CDR3 loop spans 15 amino acids. The DNA for the CDR3 is TGTGCCAGCAATGCTTGGGGGATGGCGGACAATGAGCAGTTCTTC. It yields the protein CASNAWGMADNEQFF.

This sequence joins TRBV5-6 and TRBJ2-7, with no clear D. V was trimmed by 2 bases and J by 3 bases, leaving 6 bases between them. Germline-derived CDR1 and CDR2 are SGHDT and YYEEEE. This CDR3 comprises 12 residues. The CDR3 DNA is TGTGCCAGCAGCTTACCGGGCTACGAGCAGTACTTC. This encodes CASSLPGYEQYF. The entire variable domain, with the rest obtained from reference TRBV5-6 and TRBJ2-7, is as follows: DAGVTQSPTHLIKTRGQQVTLRCSPKSGHDTVSWYQQALGQGPQFIFQYYEEEERQRGNFPDRFSGHQFPNYSSELNVNALLLGDSALYLCASSLPGYEQYFGPGTRLTVT.

J is TRBJ1-4 and V is TRBV5-4, with TRBD1 as a possible D gene (6 bases). This CDR3 has 16 residues. Trimming took 0 bases from V and 4 from J, leaving 13 bases between them. The germline gives CDR1 SGHNT, CDR2 YYREEE (reference sequence). CDR3 DNA sequence: TGTGCCAGCAGCTTGGAGCAGGGGACCGTTAATGAAAAACTGTTTTTT. Its protein product is CASSLEQGTVNEKLFF.

The chain is built from TRBV2 and TRBJ2-1, with D possibly TRBD1 on 6 matching bases. Germline V lookup: CDR1 SNHLY, CDR2 FYNNEI. The CDR3 extends over 17 amino acids. Trimming removed 2 bases from V and 8 bases from J, with 22 bases in between. As DNA, the CDR3 is TGTGCCAGCAGTGAAACAGGGTCAGCAGAGGCGGGCGATGAGCAGTTCTTC. Amino acid sequence: CASSETGSAEAGDEQFF.

The chain is built from TRBV19 and TRBJ2-1; possibly TRBD2 for D (5 bases). The germline V and J ends were trimmed by 10 bases and 0 bases, with 16 bases remaining between them. The CDR3 totals 15 residues. The germline CDR1 and CDR2 sequences are LNHDA and SQIVND (reference sequence). CDR3 sequence: CATRPTGFSYNEQFF. The DNA of the CDR3 is TGTGCCACCAGACCTACGGGATTCTCCTACAATGAGCAGTTCTTC.

CDR3 sequence reads: CASIQVGDKMGYTF. CDR3 nucleotide sequence: TGTGCCAGTATTCAAGTCGGCGACAAGATGGGCTACACCTTC. This sequence joins TRBV19 and TRBJ1-2; no firm D call. V was cut by 7 bases and J by 8 bases, with 20 bases left in between. Germline CDR1 is LNHDA and CDR2 is SQIVND (reference sequence). This CDR3 is built from 14 residues.

V usage is TRBV27 and J usage is TRBJ2-4; weak D call: TRBD2 (5 bases). V was pared by 7 bases and J by 4 bases, with 20 bases between. CDR1 MNHEY and CDR2 SMNVEV come from the germline V gene (reference sequence). CDR3 size: 16 residues. CDR3 bases: TGTGCCAGCACCAGATCTGCGGGCGAGATAAAAAACATTCAGTACTTC. It encodes CASTRSAGEIKNIQYF.

On this clone itself: Other DNA variants within this sample encode the same CDR3. CDR3 bases: TGTGCCAGCAGTTTTGGGTCGGGGGAGCTGTTTTTT. Encoded protein: CASSFGSGELFF. V gene TRBV28 combines with J gene TRBJ2-2; D unresolved. This CDR3 comprises 12 residues. Per the germline V gene, CDR1 is MDHEN and CDR2 is SYDVKM. V dropped 3 bases and J dropped 8 bases, with 7 bases sitting between them. Together with reference TRBV28 and TRBJ2-2, the CDR3 gives the full variable domain: DVKVTQSSRYLVKRTGEKVFLECVQDMDHENMFWYRQDPGLGLRLIYFSYDVKMKEKGDIPEGYSVSREKKERFSLILESASTNQTSMYLCASSFGSGELFFGEGSRLTVL.

This chain links TRBV6-5 with TRBJ2-1; D possibly corresponds to TRBD2 (6 bases). The CDR3 is made up of 12 amino acids. V shed 5 bases and J shed 8 bases, with 10 bases lying between them. Germline CDR1 reads MNHEY; CDR2 reads SVGAGI. The DNA for the CDR3 is TGTGCCAGCAGTATAGGGGAGGATGAGCAGTTCTTC. This sequence encodes CASSIGEDEQFF.

The chain recombines TRBV19 with TRBJ2-5; 10 bases map to TRBD1. This CDR3 comprises 14 residues. Germline V lookup: CDR1 LNHDA, CDR2 SQIVND (reference sequence). Losses at the gene ends were 9 bases for V and 5 bases for J; bases not matched to a gene: 9. The CDR3 loop is CASRDRGNIETQYF. CDR3 DNA: TGTGCCAGCAGGGACAGGGGTAACATCGAGACCCAGTACTTC. The full variable domain, in which reference TRBV19 and TRBJ2-5 provide the parts outside the CDR3, is DGGITQSPKYLFRKEGQNVTLSCEQNLNHDAMYWYRQDPGQGLRLIYYSQIVNDFQKGDIAEGYSVSREKKESFPLTVTSAQKNPTAFYLCASRDRGNIETQYFGPGTRLLVL.